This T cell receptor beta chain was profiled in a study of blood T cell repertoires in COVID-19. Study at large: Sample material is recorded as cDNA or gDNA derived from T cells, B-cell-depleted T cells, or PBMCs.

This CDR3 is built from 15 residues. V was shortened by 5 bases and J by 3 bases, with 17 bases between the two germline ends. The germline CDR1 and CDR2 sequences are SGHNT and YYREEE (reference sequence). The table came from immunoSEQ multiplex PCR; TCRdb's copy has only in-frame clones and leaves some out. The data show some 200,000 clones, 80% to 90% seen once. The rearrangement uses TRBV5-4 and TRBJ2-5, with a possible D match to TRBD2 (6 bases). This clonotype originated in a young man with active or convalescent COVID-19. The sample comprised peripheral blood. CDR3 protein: CASSHGRGQEETQYF. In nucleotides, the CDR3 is TGTGCCAGCAGTCACGGGCGGGGTCAGGAAGAGACCCAGTACTTC.